What follows are 8 T cell receptor beta chains derived from one specimen sequenced in a study of T cell repertoires in cytomegalovirus infection (dated by TCRdb to the late 2010s). The run used an Illumina HiSeq 1500. TCRdb took the public reads, trimmed them with fastp at Q25, ran MiXCR for clone calling and kept in-frame beta chains. Every entry covers one CDR3 protein and lists the most common genes and DNA from its rows. The table for this sample lists 400,000 or so distinct CDR3 sequences; roughly 31% of them were counted only once. The leading ten clones occupy roughly 15% of the sample. The sample consisted of PBMCs. The receptors come from a human donor in good health (CMV status not recorded). Some clones in this sample may be carry-over from other donors' samples.

In this sample, this clonotype turned up many times. This chain uses TRBV7-2 with TRBJ2-5; D gene unclear. Germline assignment: CDR1 SGHTA and CDR2 FQGNSA. V was trimmed by 5 bases and J by 2 bases, leaving 9 bases between them. CDR3 length equals 13 residues. CDR3 protein: CASSPPNQETQYF. For the CDR3, the DNA is TGTGCCAGCAGCCCCCCGAATCAAGAGACCCAGTACTTC. Together with reference TRBV7-2 and TRBJ2-5, the CDR3 gives the full variable domain: GAGVSQSPSNKVTEKGKDVELRCDPISGHTALYWYRQSLGQGLEFLIYFQGNSAPDKSGLPSDRFSAERTGGSVSTLTIQRTQQEDSAVYLCASSPPNQETQYFGPGTRLLVL.

This clonotype was detected only a few times. The rearrangement uses TRBV11-2 and TRBJ2-5; 13 bases are a match to TRBD2. This CDR3 is 16 amino acids long. Losses at the gene ends were 5 bases for V and 4 bases for J; bases not matched to a gene: 7. Germline CDR1 is SGHAT and CDR2 is FQNNGV. CDR3 in DNA: TGTGCCAGCAGCCTATTAGGACTAGCGGGGGCAGAGACCCAGTACTTC. Translating gives CASSLLGLAGAETQYF.

The chain joins TRBV7-6 to TRBJ2-5; no definite D call. Germline V CDR1 and CDR2: SGHVS, FNYEAQ. V lost 5 bases to trimming and J lost 0 bases, with 10 bases between them. This CDR3 spans 14 amino acids. This chain's CDR3 is CASSQQKYQETQYF. In DNA, the CDR3 is TGTGCCAGCAGCCAGCAAAAGTACCAAGAGACCCAGTACTTC.

V gene TRBV5-4 combines with J gene TRBJ2-7, with TRBD2 matching over 9 bases. The junction had 9 bases not matched to a gene; V was cut back by 2 bases and J by 6 bases. The germline CDR1 and CDR2 sequences are SGHNT and YYREEE (reference sequence). This CDR3 spans 15 amino acids. The DNA of the CDR3 is TGTGCCAGCAGCTTTAGCGGGGGAGCGGTCCTCGAGCAGTACTTC. It translates to CASSFSGGAVLEQYF.

This clonotype was observed once. This chain links TRBV4-3 with TRBJ2-7, with 9 bases fitting TRBD2. With 0 bases clipped from V and 6 bases from J, the junction kept 9 bases outside the gene matches. CDR1 and CDR2 (germline): LGHNA, YSLEER. The CDR3 extends over 16 amino acids. CDR3 in DNA: TGCGCCAGCAGCCAAGATCTTCAGCGGGGGGCCTCCGAGCAGTACTTC. Protein sequence: CASSQDLQRGASEQYF.

The rearrangement links TRBV7-2 to TRBJ2-3, with 8 positions matching TRBD2. V gave up 7 bases and J gave up 3 bases; unmatched junction bases: 12. Germline V gene sequence: CDR1 SGHTA, CDR2 FQGNSA. This CDR3 has 16 amino acids. The CDR3 here is CASTTGLAGGTDTQYF. The CDR3 region has the DNA TGTGCCAGCACCACGGGGTTGGCGGGGGGTACAGATACGCAGTATTTT.

The chain employs TRBV7-2 and TRBJ1-4; D is possibly TRBD1 (5 bases). V lost 4 bases and J 8 bases, leaving 23 bases between the germline ends. The CDR3 length is 17 residues. Looked up from germline, CDR1 is SGHTA and CDR2 is FQGNSA. The DNA of the CDR3 is TGTGCCAGCAGCTCTTTACCCCCAAAGAACAAGGGGGAAAAACTGTTTTTT. It specifies CASSSLPPKNKGEKLFF.

The sample holds many counts of this clonotype. The chain joins TRBV7-8 to TRBJ1-2; D is unresolved. V was trimmed by 1 base and J by 1 base, leaving 4 bases between them. CDR3 length: 13 amino acids. CDR1 and CDR2 from the germline V gene are SGHVS and FQNEAQ. For the CDR3, the DNA is TGTGCCAGCAGCTTAGATCTTAACTATGGCTACACCTTC. This codes for CASSLDLNYGYTF.